This TCR beta chain was obtained from a study of shared clonotypes between healthy human individuals. TCRdb keeps only in-frame clones here, not all; method: immunoSEQ multiplex PCR. The sample includes some 2,000,000 clones, about 95% of them seen just once. Naive CD8 cells comprised CD45RO-negative, CCR7-positively selected cells, excluding terminally differentiated effector memory CD45RA+ cells. Of note for this clone: What it binds is not known.

Germline V lookup: CDR1 SEHNR, CDR2 FQNEAQ (reference sequence). The CDR3 sequence is 15 residues long. Trimming removed 5 bases at V and 4 bases at J, with 18 bases between. Study-wide points: Shared clonotypes across all four donors exceeded non-shared ones in generation probability. Only a few donors were included, so the genetic and exposure-history diversity represented was limited. Four donors showed sharing of approximately 5% of naive CD4 clonotypes.

V gene TRBV7-9 combines with J gene TRBJ2-7; the D gene is possibly TRBD1 (6 bases). The specimen was naive CD8+ T cells sorted from blood. This clonotype originated in a young man in good health. CDR3 nucleotides: TGTGCCAGCAGCCCTCGGACAGCCGCGCCGTACGAGCAGTACTTC. Residues: CASSPRTAAPYEQYF.